The 21 T cell receptor beta chains in this list originate from one sample, sequenced in a study of cytomegalovirus exposure and HLA in healthy donors. The PCR employed 60 Vbeta primers together with 13 Jbeta primers. TCRdb keeps only in-frame clones here, not all; method: immunoSEQ multiplex PCR. In the table there are some 150,000 clones, about four fifths of which are singletons. Sequences were obtained from PBMCs. The source is a man between 25 and 39 years old in good health and CMV-seronegative.

This chain links TRBV7-6 with TRBJ1-5; 7 bases line up with TRBD1. There are 14 residues in the CDR3. Losses at the gene ends were 5 bases for V and 0 bases for J; bases not matched to a gene: 1. From germline, CDR1 is SGHVS and CDR2 FNYEAQ. CDR3 loop: CASSPGGSNQPQHF. In DNA, the CDR3 is TGTGCCAGCAGCCCAGGGGGTAGCAATCAGCCCCAGCATTTT. Together with reference TRBV7-6 and TRBJ1-5, the CDR3 gives the full variable domain: GAGVSQSPRYKVTKRGQDVALRCDPISGHVSLYWYRQALGQGPEFLTYFNYEAQQDKSGLPNDRFSAERPEGSISTLTIQRTEQRDSAMYRCASSPGGSNQPQHFGDGTRLSIL.

The chain recombines TRBV18 with TRBJ1-3; TRBD1 aligns across 10 bases. The V gene end was trimmed by 6 bases and the J gene end by 0 bases; junction bases not matched to a gene: 5. Germline CDR1 is KGHSH and CDR2 is LQKENI. This CDR3 is 16 amino acids long. CDR3 region: CASSPGTGDSGNTIYF. Here the CDR3 DNA reads TGTGCCAGCTCCCCCGGGACAGGGGACTCTGGAAACACCATATATTTT.

This sequence joins TRBV5-1 and TRBJ2-3; possible D gene TRBD1, 5 bases. Germline V gene data show CDR1 as SGHRS and CDR2 as YFSETQ. This CDR3 is 15 amino acids long. V lost 1 base and J 4 bases, leaving 13 bases between the germline ends. CDR3: CASSLSGYRADTQYF. The CDR3 DNA is TGCGCCAGCAGCTTGTCAGGGTATCGAGCAGATACGCAGTATTTT.

V is TRBV6-1 and J is TRBJ2-7; 12 positions match TRBD2. CDR3 length: 15 residues. Trimming took 6 bases from V and 4 from J; bases not matched to a gene: 7. The germline V gene encodes CDR1 MNHNS and CDR2 SASEGT. The CDR3 bases are TGTGCCAGCAGGGAACGACTAGCGGGGGAGTACGAGCAGTACTTC. Translation gives CASRERLAGEYEQYF.

This clone was seen just once. V usage is TRBV13 and J usage is TRBJ2-7, with 11 bases aligning to TRBD1. With 3 bases clipped from V and 7 bases from J, the junction kept 5 bases outside the gene matches. The CDR3 has 14 amino acids. Germline CDR1 and CDR2: PRHDT and FYEKMQ (reference sequence). CDR3 bases: TGTGCCAGCAGCTTCGGACAGGGGGCGGGTGAGCAGTACTTC. This gives the protein CASSFGQGAGEQYF.

The CDR3 here is CASSVTSGRGGELFF. The CDR3 DNA sequence: TGTGCCAGCAGCGTTACTAGCGGGAGGGGCGGGGAGCTGTTTTTT. The genes are TRBV9 and TRBJ2-2, with TRBD2 matching over 13 bases. J gave up 7 bases and V 2 bases, and 2 bases lay outside the gene matches. CDR1 is SGDLS, CDR2 YYNGEE, per germline. This CDR3 is 15 amino acids long. The entire variable domain, with the rest obtained from reference TRBV9 and TRBJ2-2, is as follows: DSGVTQTPKHLITATGQRVTLRCSPRSGDLSVYWYQQSLDQGLQFLIQYYNGEERAKGNILERFSAQQFPDLHSELNLSSLELGDSALYFCASSVTSGRGGELFFGEGSRLTVL.

The sample holds one count of this clone. The chain carries TRBV4-3 and TRBJ2-3; 10 nucleotides agree with TRBD1. The CDR3 covers 16 residues. CDR1 is LGHNA, CDR2 YSLEER, per germline. V trimming: 1 base; J trimming: 6 bases; junction bases outside the gene matches: 7. DNA of the CDR3: TGCGCCAGCAGCCAAGGGGACAGGGGAGGCGACGATACGCAGTATTTT. Protein: CASSQGDRGGDDTQYF.

The chain combines TRBV7-2 with TRBJ1-1; D possibly corresponds to TRBD1 (6 bases). From germline, CDR1 is SGHTA and CDR2 FQGNSA. The CDR3 spans 16 residues. Trimming took off 2 bases at V and 0 bases at J, with 13 bases between the two ends. The CDR3 nucleotides read TGTGCCAGCAGCTTAAACGGGGGGCAGATGAACACTGAAGCTTTCTTT. This codes for CASSLNGGQMNTEAFF.

This clone was seen only once. CDR3 sequence (DNA): TGTGCCAGCAGCGCACAGGGGGCAGAGACCCAGTACTTC. It codes for CASSAQGAETQYF. The chain is built from TRBV9 and TRBJ2-5; TRBD1 agrees at 9 bases. The CDR3 totals 13 residues. Germline V gene sequence: CDR1 SGDLS, CDR2 YYNGEE. J lost 4 bases, V lost 3 bases, and 1 base had no gene match.

This clone was seen only a few times. The V gene is TRBV5-6, the J gene TRBJ1-5, with 9 bases fitting TRBD1. Germline lookup yields CDR1 SGHDT and CDR2 YYEEEE. The CDR3 contains 16 residues. V gave up 4 bases and J gave up 3 bases; unmatched junction bases: 8. The CDR3, as DNA: TGTGCCAGCAGCCCAGGCGGGACAGGGACCAATCAGCCCCAGCATTTT. The encoded protein is CASSPGGTGTNQPQHF.

This clone showed up just once. The J gene is TRBJ2-3, the V gene TRBV7-7; D is possibly TRBD1 (6 bases). There are 16 residues in the CDR3. V lost 5 bases to trimming and J lost 2 bases, with 17 bases between them. Germline CDR1 reads SSHAT; CDR2 reads FNYEAQ (reference sequence). CDR3 sequence: CASSPPQGPYTDTQYF. CDR3 nucleotides: TGTGCCAGCAGCCCTCCCCAGGGGCCCTACACAGATACGCAGTATTTT.

The chain combines TRBV2 with TRBJ1-2; tentatively, D is TRBD1 (6 bases). The CDR3 loop spans 14 amino acids. V was cut by 6 bases and J by 0 bases, with 11 bases left in between. Germline CDR1 is SNHLY and CDR2 is FYNNEI. The CDR3 sequence is CASRGTYSNYGYTF. The CDR3 region has the DNA TGTGCCAGCAGAGGGACATACTCTAACTATGGCTACACCTTC.

The V gene is TRBV27, the J gene TRBJ2-5; no clear D gene. The CDR3 length is 12 residues. Trimming left V 9 bases short and J 6 bases short, with 14 bases between. The germline V gene has CDR1 MNHEY and CDR2 SMNVEV (reference sequence). The chain's CDR3 is CARSSLFKTQYF. CDR3 DNA: TGTGCCAGATCAAGCCTCTTCAAGACCCAGTACTTC.

In nucleotides, the CDR3 is TGTGCCAGCAGCTCCCTGACGGGAACCTACGAGCAGTACTTC. Translating it yields CASSSLTGTYEQYF. The V call is TRBV5-4, the J call TRBJ2-7, with a weak D call TRBD2 (5 bases). Germline CDR1 reads SGHNT; CDR2 reads YYREEE (reference sequence). V was cut by 3 bases and J by 2 bases, with 12 bases left in between. The CDR3 loop spans 14 amino acids.

This chain uses TRBV6-5 with TRBJ1-2, with no clear D. Trimming took off 4 bases at V and 8 bases at J, with 11 bases between the two ends. The CDR3 has 12 amino acids. The germline V gene has CDR1 MNHEY and CDR2 SVGAGI. DNA of the CDR3: TGTGCCAGCAGTTCTGGCCTTTACGGCTACACCTTC. Translated, it gives CASSSGLYGYTF.

This clone occurred a few times. The chain couples TRBV4-1 to TRBJ2-5; 8 nucleotides agree with TRBD1. The J call could be wrong; TRBJ2-7 is a better fit for the DNA end. The CDR3 spans 15 residues. Germline lookup yields CDR1 MGHRA and CDR2 YSYEKL. This CDR3 reads CASSQPGTGTYEQYF. CDR3 DNA: TGCGCCAGCAGCCAACCCGGGACAGGCACCTACGAGCAGTACTTC.

This chain uses TRBV7-9 with TRBJ1-2; the match to TRBD1 covers 8 bases. Germline loops: CDR1 SEHNR, CDR2 FQNEAQ (reference sequence). The V gene end was trimmed by 4 bases and the J gene end by 5 bases; junction bases not matched to a gene: 9. The CDR3 has 15 residues. The CDR3 DNA follows: TGTGCCAGCAGCTCTCTACGGACAGGGTATTATGGCTACACCTTC. It is translated as CASSSLRTGYYGYTF. The whole variable domain, remainder taken from reference TRBV7-9 and TRBJ1-2, is DTGVSQNPRHKITKRGQNVTFRCDPISEHNRLYWYRQTLGQGPEFLTYFQNEAQLEKSRLLSDRFSAERPKGSFSTLEIQRTEQGDSAMYLCASSSLRTGYYGYTFGSGTRLTVV.

V usage is TRBV7-2 and J usage is TRBJ2-5; the match to TRBD2 covers 13 bases. Germline values: CDR1 SGHTA, CDR2 FQGNSA. J lost 7 bases, V lost 7 bases, and 6 bases had no gene match. The CDR3 is made up of 14 amino acids. For the CDR3, the DNA is TGTGCCAGCACCACTAGCGGGGGGGCGGGGACCCAGTACTTC. It translates to CASTTSGGAGTQYF. The whole variable domain, remainder taken from reference TRBV7-2 and TRBJ2-5, is GAGVSQSPSNKVTEKGKDVELRCDPISGHTALYWYRQSLGQGLEFLIYFQGNSAPDKSGLPSDRFSAERTGGSVSTLTIQRTQQEDSAVYLCASTTSGGAGTQYFGPGTRLLVL.

This rearrangement joins TRBV7-8 to TRBJ1-5; D is perhaps TRBD1 (5 bases). CDR3 length: 15 amino acids. V shed 3 bases and J shed 3 bases, with 12 bases lying between them. Per the germline V gene, CDR1 is SGHVS and CDR2 is FQNEAQ. Here the CDR3 DNA reads TGTGCCAGCAGCTTCCTAAGGGGCCTCAATCAGCCCCAGCATTTT. Translating gives CASSFLRGLNQPQHF.

The chain carries TRBV9 and TRBJ1-1, with a weak D call TRBD1 (6 bases). CDR1 is SGDLS and CDR2 is YYNGEE in the germline V gene. CDR3 length equals 12 residues. V lost 8 bases to trimming and J lost 0 bases, with 8 bases between them. The CDR3 nucleotides read TGTGCCAGTACAGGGCTGAACACTGAAGCTTTCTTT. Its protein product is CASTGLNTEAFF. The entire variable domain, with the rest obtained from reference TRBV9 and TRBJ1-1, is as follows: DSGVTQTPKHLITATGQRVTLRCSPRSGDLSVYWYQQSLDQGLQFLIQYYNGEERAKGNILERFSAQQFPDLHSELNLSSLELGDSALYFCASTGLNTEAFFGQGTRLTVV.

The gene calls are TRBV4-1 and TRBJ1-4; 10 positions match TRBD1. The CDR3 is 14 amino acids. The ends lost 4 bases at V and 7 bases at J; junction bases unmatched: 3. Germline loops: CDR1 MGHRA, CDR2 YSYEKL. The CDR3 sequence is CASSRGTGVEKLFF. The CDR3 coding sequence is TGCGCCAGCAGCCGCGGGACAGGGGTTGAAAAACTGTTTTTT.